This T cell receptor beta chain was profiled in a study of vaccination effects on CD4 cells after COVID-19. Repertoires were generated with immunoSEQ multiplex PCR, while TCRdb's copy carries only in-frame clones and drops some. This table has about 41,000 clones, roughly 70% appearing once. Within the ViraFEST assay, antigen-specific CD4+ T cells underwent expansion with viral peptide pools prior to sequencing. A 10-day culture period preceded the isolation of CD4+ T cells. Recipients of the vaccine had no prior SARS-CoV-2 infection and negative nucleocapsid antibodies. With 8.5 to 10 ug/ml peptides and about 10 IU/ml IL-2, 2 million or so PBMC per well were cultured. Half the medium was swapped for IL-2 medium on days 3 and 7. General study results and limits: The study had few convalescent patients and no early post-infection timepoints.

Notes on this clone: Its antigen remains unknown.

Germline V CDR1 and CDR2: SGHRS, YFSETQ. V lost 0 bases and J lost 1, with 4 bases in between. The CDR3 runs to 13 residues. This clonotype was obtained from a human donor who received a COVID-19 vaccine. The V call is TRBV5-1, the J call TRBJ1-1; D is ambiguous. The source material was CD4+ T cells from PBMCs cultured with HCoV-OC43 spike peptides, sampled before COVID-19 vaccination. Subset specified: HCoV-OC43 spike overlapping peptide pool stimulation. CDR3 protein: CASSLAGNTEAFF. The CDR3 DNA follows: TGCGCCAGCAGCTTGGCGGGGAACACTGAAGCTTTCTTT.